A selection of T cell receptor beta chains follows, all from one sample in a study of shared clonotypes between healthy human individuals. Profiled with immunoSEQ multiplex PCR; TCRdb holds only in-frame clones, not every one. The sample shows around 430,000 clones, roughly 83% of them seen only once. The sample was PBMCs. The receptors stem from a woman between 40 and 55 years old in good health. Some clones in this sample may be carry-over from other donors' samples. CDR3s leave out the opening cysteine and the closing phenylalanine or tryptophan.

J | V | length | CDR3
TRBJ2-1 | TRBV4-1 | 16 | ASSQALAGGSSYNEQF
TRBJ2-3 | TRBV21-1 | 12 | ASSKTWPRDTQY
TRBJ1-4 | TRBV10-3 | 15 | ATIPGTGGGTNEKLF
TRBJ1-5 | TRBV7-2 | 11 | ASSLDRDQPQH
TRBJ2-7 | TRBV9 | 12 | ASSPPGRGFEQY
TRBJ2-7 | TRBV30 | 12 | AWNTGTEGDEQY
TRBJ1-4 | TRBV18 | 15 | ASSPPVGPYDNEKLF
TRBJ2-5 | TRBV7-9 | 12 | ASSLTGAQETQY
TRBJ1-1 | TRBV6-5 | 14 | ASSFSIPSQRAEAF
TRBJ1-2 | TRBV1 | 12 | TSSQGGHFYGYT
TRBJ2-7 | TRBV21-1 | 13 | ASSNPSGYTYEQY
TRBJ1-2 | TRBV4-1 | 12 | ASSSPGQVYGYT
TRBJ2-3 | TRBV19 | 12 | ASTPGGRWDTQY
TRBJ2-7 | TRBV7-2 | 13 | ASSPGGTTYYEQY
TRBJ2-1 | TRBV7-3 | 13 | ASSGGSLPYNEQF
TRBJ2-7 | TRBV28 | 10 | ASSPHTYEQY
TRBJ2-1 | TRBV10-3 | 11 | AINGLARDEQF
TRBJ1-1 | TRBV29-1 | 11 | SVMRDRGTEAF
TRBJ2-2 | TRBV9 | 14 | ASSQGTSGNTGELF
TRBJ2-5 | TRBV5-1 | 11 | ASSQGLQETQY
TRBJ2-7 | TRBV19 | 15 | ASGFHPADRGTYEQY
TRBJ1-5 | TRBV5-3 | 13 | ARSPWGILVQPQH
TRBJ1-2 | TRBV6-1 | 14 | ASSELAGQVNYGYT
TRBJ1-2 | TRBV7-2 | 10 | ASSYGQYGYT
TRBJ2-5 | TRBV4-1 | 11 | ASSQTGQETQY
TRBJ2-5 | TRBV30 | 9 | AWRRGEEQY
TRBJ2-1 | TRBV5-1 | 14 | ASSLIAAAEYNEQF
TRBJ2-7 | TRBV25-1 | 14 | ASSEYGGTSQEEQY
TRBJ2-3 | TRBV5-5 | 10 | ASSVYSDTQY
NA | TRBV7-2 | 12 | ASSLAGGPYEQY
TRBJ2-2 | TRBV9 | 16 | ASSVRDFLGVNTGELF
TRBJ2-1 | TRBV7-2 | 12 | ASRLAGGGREQF
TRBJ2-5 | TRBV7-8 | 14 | ASSFPSGRFQETQY